The 2 T cell receptor beta chains below all came from one sample that was sequenced in a study of neoadjuvant anti-PD-1 for oral cavity cancer. Sequencing was performed with immunoSEQ multiplex PCR; in TCRdb, only in-frame clones are kept and a portion is missing. The sample contains over 65,000 clones, approximately 84% of which appear only once. Specified time point: after neoadjuvant nivolumab, at surgical resection. The sample consisted of PBMCs, taken after nivolumab (anti-PD-1) treatment. The origin of the receptors is a person aged 35-79 years with oral cavity squamous cell carcinoma.

This chain links TRBV28 with TRBJ1-2, with 9 nucleotides matching TRBD1. The CDR3 runs to 14 residues. With 6 bases clipped from V and 6 bases from J, the junction kept 8 bases outside the gene matches. The germline V gene has CDR1 MDHEN and CDR2 SYDVKM. CDR3 coding DNA: TGTGCCAGCAGATTCAGGGACAGGGTACATGGCTACACCTTC. Protein product: CASRFRDRVHGYTF.

The rearrangement joins TRBV19 to TRBJ2-5; D gene uncertain. There are 14 residues in the CDR3. The V gene lost 4 bases and the J gene lost 1 base, with 10 bases spanning the gap. CDR1 is LNHDA and CDR2 is SQIVND in the germline V gene (reference sequence). CDR3 nucleotide sequence: TGTGCCAGTAGTACAGTCCTAGGCCAAGAGACCCAGTACTTC. Translated, it gives CASSTVLGQETQYF.